This T cell receptor (beta chain) was obtained from a study of blood T cell repertoires in COVID-19 (dated by TCRdb to the early 2020s). Looking at the study overall: Collaborator samples came from the United States, Italy and Spain and covered acute and convalescent phases of COVID-19. The material from the prospective study consisted of cDNA or gDNA derived from T cells, B-cell-depleted T cells, or PBMCs. Deeply sampled blood TCRbeta repertoires from subjects exposed to, actively infected with, or recovered from COVID-19 were included in the dataset. The repertoires were released in a freely available public database intended as a resource for research on the immune response to SARS-CoV-2. Samples were obtained from the ongoing ImmuneRACE study (first 160 participants) and from about 1,300 subjects provided by 6 global collaborators. Nearly every sample came with metadata listing a de-identified subject ID, COVID-19 status, age in years and sex. Where available, HLA class I and class II types were obtained from metadata supplied by the sample provider rather than from assay-based typing.

The immunoSEQ Assay, a bias-controlled multiplex PCR, was used to amplify TCRbeta CDR3 regions from genomic DNA. In the original analysis: The number of nucleated cells in each sample was estimated by amplification of reference gene primers within the assay. Sequence reads were collapsed and filtered to measure the absolute abundance of every unique TCRbeta CDR3 rearrangement. For each sample, productive Simpson clonality was calculated as the square root of Simpson's diversity index across productive rearrangements. TCRdb re-hosts the immuneACCESS table, in-frame sequences only. Its copies lack some clones; in the studies checked, an unresolved V gene accounts for under half of them, and the cause for the rest is not known. That table supplies the V and J calls and clone size; D and trimming were determined from the DNA. A total of about 83,000 clones appear in this sample, just over 85% of them only once. The ten most abundant clones make up 22% of the sample.

V loses 0 bases, J loses 6 bases, and the germline ends lie 12 bases apart. From the cysteine through the phenylalanine, the CDR3 covers 15 amino acids. The read is trimmed to its CDR3 DNA, 45 bases read in frame from base 1. CDR1 and CDR2, per the germline V gene (reference sequence), are GTSNPN and SVGIG. Each collaborating institution followed its own protocols to collect whole blood in K2EDTA tubes. Collaborator samples were shipped for TCRbeta analysis as frozen whole blood, isolated PBMCs, or DNA extracted from either sample type. Points the paper makes about the study in general: The amount of clinical and demographic metadata varied by source and participant and was provided uncurated.

Concerning this clone: Its target antigen remains unknown. Within one base of it there is no much larger clone, and no base qualities were kept.

Specimen: peripheral blood. This sequence originates from a woman of 80 years or more in a cohort sampled during active or convalescent COVID-19. The chain is encoded by TRBV30 joined to TRBJ1-6; no D gene is confidently identified. The CDR3: CAWSVLGRGNSPLHF. In nucleotides, the sequence is TGTGCCTGGAGTGTACTGGGTCGCGGTAATTCACCCCTCCACTTT. Extended through the reference TRBV30 and TRBJ1-6 proteins, this CDR3 yields the full variable domain: SQTIHQWPATLVQPVGSPLSLECTVEGTSNPNLYWYRQAAGRGLQLLFYSVGIGQISSEVPQNLSASRPQDRQFILSSKKLLLSDSGFYLCAWSVLGRGNSPLHFGNGTRLTVT.